This TCR beta chain came from a study of cytomegalovirus exposure and HLA in healthy donors. Study-wide findings and caveats: Productive status was seen about 87% or about 30% of the time for most TCR beta V segments in an earlier analysis. Cytomegalovirus association was listed for about 150 TCR beta chains.

V lost 3 bases, J lost 5 bases, and 8 bases lay in between. CDR1 and CDR2 (germline): KGHSY, FQNENV. The CDR3 is 13 residues long. Participants comprised healthy donors of bone marrow. Remarks on this clone: The target antigen is unknown.

Primers for the PCR totalled 60 Vbeta and 13 Jbeta. The assay was immunoSEQ multiplex PCR, and TCRdb's table has in-frame clones only and misses some. The specimen's table records under 90,000 clones. The J gene is TRBJ1-5, the V gene TRBV16, with a possible D match to TRBD1 (5 bases). The sequencing sample was made of PBMCs. The receptor's source is a middle-aged man in good health and CMV-seropositive. The CDR3 DNA sequence: TGTGCCAGCAGCCAGGGGGGGGATCAGCCCCAGCATTTT. This codes for CASSQGGDQPQHF.